The clone carrying this T cell receptor (beta chain) was seen only a few times. The sample originates from a study of blood T cell repertoires in COVID-19. In the authors' workflow: Quantification of nucleated cells was approximated via reference gene primer amplification. The table came from immunoSEQ multiplex PCR; TCRdb's copy has only in-frame clones and leaves some out. From that table come the V and J calls and clone size; the DNA was used to work out D and trimming. The sample has 150,000 to 200,000 clones; 83% are singletons. Seattle researchers signed up patients amid active infection and tracked them longitudinally. The clonotype was recovered from a woman in her 70s with COVID-19, enrolled during active disease. The sample comprised peripheral blood.

CDR3: CASFRGYEGSPLHF. In nucleotides, the CDR3 is TGTGCCAGCTTCAGGGGGTACGAGGGATCACCCCTCCACTTT. J is TRBJ1-6 and V is TRBV2; TRBD1 matches 7 bases. V lost 8 bases to trimming and J lost 10 bases; unmatched junction nucleotides: 11. The CDR3 contains 14 residues. Germline assignment: CDR1 SNHLY and CDR2 FYNNEI.